This passage covers 29 T cell receptor beta chains from one sample sequenced in a study of blood T cell repertoires in COVID-19 (dated by TCRdb to the early 2020s). The library was produced with the immunoSEQ multiplex PCR assay. In TCRdb, the immuneACCESS table is reduced to in-frame sequences with V and J assigned. These tables do not hold every clone; where another copy was compared, an unresolved V gene accounts for under half, and the others remain unexplained. Recorded for this sample are approximately 260,000 clones; over 80% of them occurred a single time. The ten largest clones take up about 4% of the sample. The specimen sequenced was peripheral blood. The receptors derive from a woman aged 40 to 50 with acute or convalescent COVID-19.

This chain joins TRBV25-1 and TRBJ2-2; TRBD1 matches 9 bases. Germline V gene sequence: CDR1 MGHDK, CDR2 SYGVNS. CDR3 length: 17 amino acids. V lost 6 bases to trimming and J lost 3 bases; unmatched junction nucleotides: 11. CDR3 bases: TGTGCCAGCAGCCGGGACAGGGAATATATGGACACCGGGGAGCTGTTTTTT. Its protein is CASSRDREYMDTGELFF.

This clone turned up a few times. V gene TRBV2 combines with J gene TRBJ1-2; no reliable D call. V was clipped by 4 bases and J by 0 bases, with 6 bases between them. Germline-derived CDR1 and CDR2 are SNHLY and FYNNEI. This CDR3 is built from 13 residues. CDR3 coding DNA: TGTGCCAGCAGTGTTTCTTCTAACTATGGCTACACCTTC. It yields the protein CASSVSSNYGYTF. The full variable domain, its missing parts supplied by reference TRBV2 and TRBJ1-2, is EPEVTQTPSHQVTQMGQEVILRCVPISNHLYFYWYRQILGQKVEFLVSFYNNEISEKSEIFDDQFSVERPDGSNFTLKIRSTKLEDSAMYFCASSVSSNYGYTFGSGTRLTVV.

The chain has TRBV29-1 and TRBJ2-1; 8 positions match TRBD1. Per the germline V gene, CDR1 is SQVTM and CDR2 is ANQGSEA. The CDR3 spans 13 residues. V shed 6 bases and J 5 bases; nucleotides not matched to a gene: 6. As DNA, the CDR3 is TGCAGCGTCATGGGACAGGCGGACAATGAGCAGTTCTTC. Encoded protein: CSVMGQADNEQFF.

The rearrangement uses TRBV6-4 and TRBJ2-3, with 8 bases that match TRBD2. V lost 0 bases and J lost 1; bases outside the gene matches: 6. CDR3 size: 17 residues. The germline CDR1 and CDR2 sequences are MRHNA and SNTAGT. The CDR3 DNA sequence: TGTGCCAGCAGTGACTCGGATAGCGGGGAGGGCACAGATACGCAGTATTTT. This codes for CASSDSDSGEGTDTQYF.

This clone showed up just once. This rearrangement joins TRBV2 to TRBJ2-2; D uncertain. V lost 0 bases and J lost 3, with 14 bases in between. Germline CDR1 SNHLY, CDR2 FYNNEI. The CDR3 runs 17 residues. CDR3 bases: TGTGCCAGCAGTGAAGCGATTCTGACGCTAGACACCGGGGAGCTGTTTTTT. Encoded protein: CASSEAILTLDTGELFF.

A remark on this clone: Other DNA sequences of this sample code for an identical CDR3. This chain uses TRBV19 with TRBJ1-1, with a possible D match to TRBD1 (5 bases). V gave up 3 bases and J gave up 5 bases, with 10 bases separating them. CDR3 length: 13 residues. CDR1 LNHDA and CDR2 SQIVND come from the germline V gene (reference sequence). CDR3 sequence reads: CASSIGGGTEAFF. CDR3 coding DNA: TGTGCCAGTAGTATCGGGGGAGGTACTGAAGCTTTCTTT.

The V and J genes are TRBV5-1 and TRBJ2-3, with 7 bases matching TRBD2. The junction had 10 bases not matched to a gene; V was cut back by 3 bases and J by 3 bases. Germline CDR1 reads SGHRS; CDR2 reads YFSETQ. CDR3 length: 16 residues. CDR3 bases: TGCGCCAGCAGCTCCGGGGGGACCATGGGGACAGATACGCAGTATTTT. Its translation: CASSSGGTMGTDTQYF.

This clone was seen once. J is TRBJ1-2 and V is TRBV9; 8 bases map to TRBD1. Germline values: CDR1 SGDLS, CDR2 YYNGEE. This CDR3 spans 16 amino acids. V shed 4 bases, J shed 0 bases, and the junction held 8 bases outside the gene matches. The CDR3 loop reads CASSSAQDRANYGYTF. The CDR3 region has the DNA TGTGCCAGCAGCTCCGCCCAGGACAGGGCTAACTATGGCTACACCTTC.

The rearrangement joins TRBV9 to TRBJ2-1; no definite D call. Germline values: CDR1 SGDLS, CDR2 YYNGEE. The CDR3 spans 12 residues. With 4 bases removed from V and 7 bases from J, the gap between germline ends came to 9 bases. The CDR3 protein is CASSPRSNEQFF. CDR3 sequence (DNA): TGTGCCAGCAGCCCACGGTCTAATGAGCAGTTCTTC.

This clone occurred a few times. The chain combines TRBV6-5 with TRBJ1-1, with 7 bases that match TRBD1. The CDR3 is 15 residues long. Germline V CDR1 and CDR2: MNHEY, SVGAGI. J lost 2 bases, V lost 8 bases, and 11 bases had no gene match. The CDR3 DNA reads TGTGCCAGCGGACAACTCCGGGACAGAAACACTGAAGCTTTCTTT. Its protein is CASGQLRDRNTEAFF.

This rearrangement joins TRBV4-1 to TRBJ1-2, with 8 bases matching TRBD1. Germline trimming cut 1 base from V and 5 bases from J; bases unmatched to any gene: 6. CDR3 size: 15 residues. Germline V gives CDR1 MGHRA, CDR2 YSYEKL. CDR3 amino acids: CASSQGRQGTYGYTF. CDR3 nucleotide sequence: TGCGCCAGCAGCCAAGGCCGACAGGGGACGTATGGCTACACCTTC.

The V call is TRBV19, the J call TRBJ1-2; 7 nucleotides match TRBD1. V trimming: 6 bases; J trimming: 4 bases; junction bases outside the gene matches: 11. Germline loops: CDR1 LNHDA, CDR2 SQIVND (reference sequence). The CDR3 loop spans 15 amino acids. The CDR3 region is CASSPAPGTVYGYTF. CDR3 DNA sequence: TGTGCCAGTAGCCCGGCGCCCGGGACAGTCTATGGCTACACCTTC.

The chain uses TRBV10-3 and TRBJ2-2, with no clear D. This CDR3 region has 16 residues. CDR1 ENHRY and CDR2 SYGVKD come from the germline V gene. V lost 0 bases and J 2 bases, leaving 10 bases between the germline ends. CDR3 in amino acids: CAISESRNLNTGELFF. The CDR3 nucleotides read TGTGCCATCAGTGAGTCTAGAAACCTTAACACCGGGGAGCTGTTTTTT.

This chain links TRBV23-1 with TRBJ2-7; D is possibly TRBD2 (5 bases). TRBV23-1 carries the ORF label, with uncertain function. This CDR3 is built from 14 residues. Between the trimmed V and J ends, which lost 6 bases and 6 bases, there was a span of 18 bases. The CDR3 DNA is TGCGCCAGCAGAGAGGAGTCCGGGGTGAGCGAGCAGTACGTC. Protein: CASREESGVSEQYV.

The chain is built from TRBV15 and TRBJ2-1; 7 bases align to TRBD2. The CDR3 spans 16 residues. Losses at the gene ends were 1 base for V and 2 bases for J; bases not matched to a gene: 5. Germline CDR1 and CDR2: LNHNV and YYDKDF (reference sequence). CDR3 nucleotide sequence: TGTGCCACCAGCAGAGGGGGGGAGGGAACCTACAATGAGCAGTTCTTC. As protein: CATSRGGEGTYNEQFF.

V is TRBV5-4 and J is TRBJ1-2, with 7 positions matching TRBD1. V was clipped by 2 bases and J by 4 bases; unmatched bases: 2. This CDR3 comprises 13 residues. Germline assignment: CDR1 SGHNT and CDR2 YYREEE (reference sequence). CDR3 DNA: TGTGCCAGCAGCTTCGGGACAGCCTATGGCTACACCTTC. Its translation: CASSFGTAYGYTF. The whole variable domain, filled in from reference TRBV5-4 and TRBJ1-2, reads ETGVTQSPTHLIKTRGQQVTLRCSSQSGHNTVSWYQQALGQGPQFIFQYYREEENGRGNFPPRFSGLQFPNYSSELNVNALELDDSALYLCASSFGTAYGYTFGSGTRLTVV.

The chain carries TRBV5-1 and TRBJ2-3; 8 nucleotides align to TRBD2. The junction had 6 bases not matched to a gene; V was cut back by 2 bases and J by 1 base. This CDR3 is 16 amino acids long. Per germline, CDR1 SGHRS and CDR2 YFSETQ. This CDR3 is CASSFTGTRGTDTQYF. The DNA of the CDR3 is TGCGCCAGCAGCTTCACCGGGACTAGAGGCACAGATACGCAGTATTTT.

Only a few counts were recorded for this clone. The chain uses TRBV15 and TRBJ1-4, with D unclear. The V end lost 3 bases, the J end lost 4 bases, and 9 bases lay between the germline ends. Germline V gives CDR1 LNHNV, CDR2 YYDKDF (reference sequence). This CDR3 region has 14 residues. The CDR3 DNA sequence: TGTGCCACCAGCAGTGCAGGCCGTAATGAAAAACTGTTTTTT. Protein: CATSSAGRNEKLFF.

There are a few counts of this clone. The chain is built from TRBV4-1 and TRBJ1-4, with TRBD1 matching over 8 bases. After removal of 8 bases from V and 5 bases from J, the junction contained 10 bases not matched to a gene. Germline V gene sequence: CDR1 MGHRA, CDR2 YSYEKL. The CDR3 contains 15 residues. The CDR3 nucleotides read TGCGCCAGCGCAATCTTGACAGGGGTCAATGAAAAACTGTTTTTT. Translation gives CASAILTGVNEKLFF.

This chain uses TRBV7-6 with TRBJ1-1, with D uncertain. Between the trimmed V and J ends, which lost 5 bases and 5 bases, there was a span of 18 bases. Germline-derived CDR1 and CDR2 are SGHVS and FNYEAQ. This CDR3 region has 15 residues. CDR3 region: CASSRSSSPGTEAFF. CDR3 coding DNA: TGTGCCAGCAGCCGGAGTTCGAGCCCGGGGACTGAAGCTTTCTTT.

CDR3 DNA: TGTGCCAGCAGTTTACTCTCGTCAGCGGGGTTCGTTAATGAAAAACTGTTTTTT. Its translation: CASSLLSSAGFVNEKLFF. This sequence joins TRBV27 and TRBJ1-4; D gene unclear. Germline V lookup: CDR1 MNHEY, CDR2 SMNVEV (reference sequence). This CDR3 spans 18 amino acids. Trimming pared 2 bases from V and 4 bases from J, leaving 20 bases between. The complete variable domain, with remaining parts taken from reference TRBV27 and TRBJ1-4, reads EAQVTQNPRYLITVTGKKLTVTCSQNMNHEYMSWYRQDPGLGLRQIYYSMNVEVTDKGDVPEGYKVSRKEKRNFPLILESPSPNQTSLYFCASSLLSSAGFVNEKLFFGSGTQLSVL.

The gene calls are TRBV6-1 and TRBJ2-7; D is possibly TRBD2 (7 bases). This CDR3 region has 14 residues. The germline V gene encodes CDR1 MNHNS and CDR2 SASEGT. Trimming took off 3 bases at V and 6 bases at J, with 15 bases between the two ends. CDR3 coding DNA: TGTGCCAGCAGTGAGTACGGGGGGCGCCGCGAGCAGTACGTC. Translation gives CASSEYGGRREQYV.

The chain employs TRBV5-5 and TRBJ2-7; TRBD1 agrees at 9 bases. This CDR3 contains 14 residues. Losses at the gene ends were 3 bases for V and 2 bases for J; bases not matched to a gene: 3. Germline lookup yields CDR1 SGHKS and CDR2 YYEKEE (reference sequence). The CDR3 region is CASSWDRDTYEQYV. In DNA, the CDR3 is TGTGCCAGCAGCTGGGACAGGGACACCTACGAGCAGTACGTC.

The chain has TRBV28 and TRBJ1-2; D unclear. V shed 2 bases and J shed 7 bases, with 11 bases lying between them. CDR3 size: 13 residues. Germline V CDR1 and CDR2: MDHEN, SYDVKM. This CDR3 is CASSLLVGVGYTF. In DNA form, the CDR3 reads TGTGCCAGCAGTTTACTGGTGGGAGTTGGCTACACCTTC.

The rearrangement links TRBV6-5 to TRBJ1-1; TRBD1 aligns across 8 bases. V shed 6 bases, J shed 2 bases, and the junction held 5 bases outside the gene matches. The CDR3 runs to 14 residues. The germline CDR1 and CDR2 sequences are MNHEY and SVGAGI. The CDR3 protein is CASRTDRVNTEAFF. Here the CDR3 DNA reads TGTGCCAGCAGAACGGACAGGGTAAACACTGAAGCTTTCTTT.

The J gene is TRBJ2-4, the V gene TRBV6-1; 7 positions agree with TRBD1. From germline, CDR1 is MNHNS and CDR2 SASEGT. J lost 5 bases, V lost 3 bases, and 16 bases had no gene match. The CDR3 spans 18 residues. This CDR3 is CASSDRTAGTANQNIQYF. In DNA, the CDR3 is TGTGCCAGCAGTGACAGAACGGCCGGGACAGCGAACCAAAACATTCAGTACTTC.

The chain carries TRBV2 and TRBJ1-2; D not resolved. Trimming removed 6 bases from V and 1 base from J, with 27 bases in between. The CDR3 runs 19 residues. Germline V gene sequence: CDR1 SNHLY, CDR2 FYNNEI. DNA of the CDR3: TGTGCCAGCAGCGAGGTGAGCGGATTTGAGAGTCGGCGTAACTATGGCTACACCTTC. Translating gives CASSEVSGFESRRNYGYTF.

The V gene is TRBV12-5, the J gene TRBJ1-6; 7 nucleotides match TRBD1. Germline values: CDR1 LGHNT, CDR2 FRNRAP. The CDR3 length is 13 residues. V lost 6 bases, J lost 8 bases, and 4 bases stayed unmatched. The CDR3 nucleotides are TGTGCTAGTGGACTACAGGGGTATTCACCCCTCCACTTT. It codes for CASGLQGYSPLHF.

V is TRBV9 and J is TRBJ2-3; perhaps TRBD1 as D (6 bases). The germline V gene has CDR1 SGDLS and CDR2 YYNGEE. The length of the CDR3 is 13 residues. Trimming shortened V by 6 bases and J by 2 bases, and 10 bases separated the two germline ends. The DNA of the CDR3 is TGTGCCAGCAATCAGGGGAACACAGATACGCAGTATTTT. Amino acid sequence: CASNQGNTDTQYF.